These 18 T cell receptor beta chains share one sample of origin, sequenced in a study of T cells after yellow fever vaccination. TCRdb used MiXCR to reprocess the 5' RACE reads, holding one entry per CDR3 protein. The sample includes some 350,000 distinct CDR3 sequences, approximately 3.9% of them seen just once. The sequences come from PBMCs, collected 5 days after the yellow fever booster vaccination. These receptors were taken from a man between 18 and 29 years old who received the YFV17D yellow fever vaccine.

This clonotype showed up just a few times. V usage is TRBV29-1 and J usage is TRBJ2-5; tentative D call: TRBD2 (6 bases). V lost 8 bases to trimming and J lost 5 bases, with 12 bases between them. Germline V gives CDR1 SQVTM, CDR2 ANQGSEA. This CDR3 comprises 11 residues. The CDR3 nucleotides read TGCAGCTACGCCCGGGGGGAGACCCAGTACTTC. Translating gives CSYARGETQYF.

This clonotype has a handful of counts. The rearrangement links TRBV7-9 to TRBJ2-7, with 8 bases fitting TRBD1. The ends lost 6 bases at V and 3 bases at J; junction bases unmatched: 4. The length of the CDR3 is 13 residues. Germline V CDR1 and CDR2: SEHNR, FQNEAQ (reference sequence). The CDR3 DNA sequence: TGTGCCAGCAGTATTGACAGGGGCTACGAGCAGTACTTC. It yields the protein CASSIDRGYEQYF.

This clonotype has a handful of counts. The V and J genes are TRBV7-2 and TRBJ2-3, with D tentatively TRBD1 (6 bases). Germline V gene lookup returns CDR1 SGHTA and CDR2 FQGNSA. This CDR3 has 15 amino acids. The V gene lost 5 bases and the J gene lost 4 bases, with 16 bases spanning the gap. The CDR3: CASSPGARLSDTQYF. Written as DNA, the CDR3 is TGTGCCAGCAGCCCAGGGGCCCGTCTTTCAGATACGCAGTATTTT.

The V call is TRBV5-1, the J call TRBJ2-7; 9 bases align to TRBD1. Trimming at V came to 4 bases and at J to 6 bases, leaving 8 bases not matched to a gene. CDR1 and CDR2 from the germline V gene are SGHRS and YFSETQ. This CDR3 has 14 amino acids. CDR3 sequence: CASSGRDRVAEQYF. CDR3 sequence (DNA): TGCGCCAGCAGCGGCCGGGACAGGGTGGCCGAGCAGTACTTC.

This clonotype came up many times. This chain links TRBV4-3 with TRBJ2-3; D is possibly TRBD2 (6 bases). Germline CDR1 is LGHNA and CDR2 is YSLEER. CDR3 length: 17 residues. V gave up 1 base and J gave up 1 base, with 15 bases separating them. The CDR3 sequence: CASSQGARASGTDTQYF. The CDR3 DNA sequence: TGCGCCAGCAGCCAAGGGGCCAGGGCTAGCGGCACAGATACGCAGTATTTT.

This clonotype was detected ten times or more. The chain uses TRBV4-1 and TRBJ1-6; 9 bases line up with TRBD1. The J segment lost 9 bases and the V segment lost 5 bases, leaving 8 bases of the junction unmatched. The CDR3 is 15 amino acids. Germline V gene lookup returns CDR1 MGHRA and CDR2 YSYEKL. This CDR3 is CASSLGGQGGSPLHF. In DNA, the CDR3 is TGCGCCAGCAGCTTAGGGGGACAGGGAGGTTCACCCCTCCACTTT.

This clonotype has more than one count but fewer than ten. The chain carries TRBV4-3 and TRBJ2-3; 8 nucleotides agree with TRBD1. This CDR3 comprises 16 residues. V trimming: 0 bases; J trimming: 2 bases; junction bases outside the gene matches: 4. Germline lookup yields CDR1 LGHNA and CDR2 YSLEER. Here the CDR3 reads CASSQETRGLTDTQYF. The CDR3 bases are TGCGCCAGCAGCCAAGAAACCAGGGGGCTCACAGATACGCAGTATTTT.

This clonotype was seen more than once but under ten times. The gene calls are TRBV5-1 and TRBJ1-2; 10 bases align to TRBD1. The CDR3 is 16 residues long. Germline V lookup: CDR1 SGHRS, CDR2 YFSETQ. V lost 0 bases and J lost 5; bases outside the gene matches: 7. CDR3 amino acids: CASSLVAGTGVYGYTF. CDR3 DNA: TGCGCCAGCAGCTTGGTTGCCGGGACAGGGGTTTATGGCTACACCTTC.

In this sample, this clonotype turned up a few times. This sequence joins TRBV12-3 or TRBV12-4 and TRBJ1-1; D ambiguous. CDR3 size: 14 residues. Trimming took 5 bases from V and 7 from J, leaving 17 bases between them. The chain's CDR3 is CASSRKDGDNEAFF. The CDR3 DNA follows: TGTGCCAGCAGTAGGAAGGACGGAGATAATGAAGCTTTCTTT.

The chain employs TRBV28 and TRBJ2-4; TRBD2 is a possible D gene (7 bases). The ends were cut back, 4 bases at V and 0 bases at J, with 13 bases in the middle. Germline CDR1 reads MDHEN; CDR2 reads SYDVKM. This CDR3 region has 16 residues. This CDR3 reads CASSSGGHPAKNIQYF. The CDR3 region has the DNA TGTGCCAGCAGTTCGGGGGGACATCCAGCCAAAAACATTCAGTACTTC.

This clonotype was recorded at least ten times. The chain recombines TRBV12-3 or TRBV12-4 with TRBJ2-1; no definite D call. The CDR3 totals 14 residues. Trimming removed 6 bases from V and 2 bases from J, with 11 bases in between. This chain's CDR3 is CASRTDLTYNEQFF. The CDR3 coding sequence is TGTGCCAGCAGAACAGACCTAACCTACAATGAGCAGTTCTTC.

The sample holds many counts of this clonotype. This chain uses TRBV4-3 with TRBJ2-3; a possible D gene is TRBD1 (6 bases). From germline, CDR1 is LGHNA and CDR2 YSLEER. The CDR3 has 16 amino acids. The V end was cut by 6 bases, the J end by 0 bases, with 16 bases between. CDR3 in amino acids: CASRTKWGQSTDTQYF. For the CDR3, the DNA is TGCGCCAGCAGGACAAAGTGGGGACAAAGCACAGATACGCAGTATTTT.

This clonotype occurred a few times. A junction boundary mismatches the germline segment, possibly from a read error. The chain uses TRBV6-2 or TRBV6-3 and TRBJ2-1; possibly TRBD2 for D (6 bases). In germline, CDR1 is MNHEY, CDR2 SVGEGT. This CDR3 region has 13 residues. Here the CDR3 DNA reads TGTGCCAGCAGAACTACTAGCTACGATGAGCAGTTCTTC. Amino acids: CASRTTSYDEQFF.

Points on this clonotype: A read error may account for a junction end that differs from germline. J is TRBJ2-1 and V is TRBV7-7; D may match TRBD1 or TRBD2 (5 bases each). There are 16 residues in the CDR3. The germline V gene has CDR1 SSHAT and CDR2 FNYEAQ (reference sequence). The DNA for the CDR3 is TGTGCTAGCAGCTTAGCCCGGGGCCCGGACCACAATGAGCAGTTCTTC. Translation: CASSLARGPDHNEQFF.

The genes are TRBV24-1 and TRBJ2-2; TRBD1 might be the D (6 bases). Per germline, CDR1 KGHDR and CDR2 SFDVKD. This CDR3 comprises 15 residues. The germline V and J ends were trimmed by 3 bases and 4 bases, with 11 bases remaining between them. The CDR3 here is CATSDTGSGTGELFF. The CDR3 DNA follows: TGTGCCACCAGTGATACAGGGAGCGGCACCGGGGAGCTGTTTTTT.

This clonotype was seen at least ten times. The genes are TRBV6-5 and TRBJ2-2; 9 nucleotides align to TRBD2. The length of the CDR3 is 17 residues. V dropped 0 bases and J dropped 7; count of bases not matched to a gene: 9. CDR1 is MNHEY and CDR2 is SVGAGI in the germline V gene. CDR3 nucleotides: TGTGCCAGCAGTTACTCGGCTAGCGGGGCGGGACGCGGGGAGCTGTTTTTT. Translating it yields CASSYSASGAGRGELFF.

V and J are TRBV5-1 and TRBJ2-5; a weak D match, TRBD2 (6 bases). Looked up from germline, CDR1 is SGHRS and CDR2 is YFSETQ. The CDR3 runs to 14 residues. The V end was cut by 0 bases, the J end by 3 bases, with 9 bases between. CDR3 loop: CASSLDTGEETQYF. CDR3 sequence (DNA): TGCGCCAGCAGCTTGGATACGGGGGAAGAGACCCAGTACTTC.

This clonotype was observed many times. The V call is TRBV7-6, the J call TRBJ1-1; maybe TRBD1 (5 bases). Germline V lookup: CDR1 SGHVS, CDR2 FNYEAQ. Trimming removed 4 bases at V and 3 bases at J, with 15 bases between. The CDR3 has 15 residues. The CDR3 here is CASSSTGGSDTEAFF. The CDR3 DNA sequence: TGTGCCAGCAGCTCGACTGGGGGGAGCGACACTGAAGCTTTCTTT. Looking up the rest from reference TRBV7-6 and TRBJ1-1 gives the full variable domain: GAGVSQSPRYKVTKRGQDVALRCDPISGHVSLYWYRQALGQGPEFLTYFNYEAQQDKSGLPNDRFSAERPEGSISTLTIQRTEQRDSAMYRCASSSTGGSDTEAFFGQGTRLTVV.